This entry lists 26 T cell receptor beta chains sequenced from one sample in a study of metastatic and nonmetastatic thyroid tumors (dated by TCRdb to about 2020). Receptor libraries were prepared by PCR. This sample was sequenced with an Illumina HiSeq 4000. TCRdb ran its own pipeline on the public reads, namely fastp trimming at Q25 and MiXCR clone calling, and kept in-frame beta chains. The sample table holds 50,000 or so clones, of which roughly 23% were seen once. About 3.8% of the sample goes to the ten largest clones. Before undergoing thyroid surgery, none of the patients had been given any kind of treatment. The source material was blood. These receptors were taken from a male donor with papillary thyroid cancer or a benign thyroid nodule (not recorded which). Some clones in this sample may be carry-over from other donors' samples.

This clone was counted at least ten times. The chain uses TRBV19 and TRBJ2-1, with 13 bases identical to TRBD2. The CDR3 spans 17 residues. Trimming removed 4 bases from V and 7 bases from J; junction bases left unmatched: 10. CDR1 and CDR2 from the germline V gene are LNHDA and SQIVND (reference sequence). The DNA of the CDR3 is TGTGCCAGTAGTACCTTCCGGACTAGCGGGAGTGGTAATGAGCAGTTCTTC. This translates into CASSTFRTSGSGNEQFF.

About this clone itself: A much larger clone lies a single base off, so this may be a read error. The chain employs TRBV5-1 and TRBJ2-2; D might be TRBD1 (7 bases). The CDR3 runs 14 residues. The V gene's germline CDR1 is SGHRS and CDR2 YFSETQ. CDR3 sequence reads: CSSSGWTGSGELFF. CDR3 DNA sequence: TGCTCCAGCAGCGGGTGGACAGGCTCCGGGGAGCTGTTTTTT. Complete variable domain (other parts from reference TRBV5-1 and TRBJ2-2): KAGVTQTPRYLIKTRGQQVTLSCSPISGHRSVSWYQQTPGQGLQFLFEYFSETQRNKGNFPGRFSGRQFSNSRSEMNVSTLELGDSALYLCSSSGWTGSGELFFGEGSRLTVL.

This clone has more than one count but fewer than ten. The rearrangement links TRBV6-1 to TRBJ2-7; 14 nucleotides agree with TRBD2. CDR1 MNHNS and CDR2 SASEGT come from the germline V gene. This CDR3 comprises 15 residues. V trimming: 5 bases; J trimming: 3 bases; junction bases outside the gene matches: 3. The CDR3 reads CASSRGTSGSYEQYF. The CDR3 DNA follows: TGTGCCAGCAGTAGGGGGACTAGCGGGAGCTACGAGCAGTACTTC.

On this clone: This may arise from a read error, as a much more abundant clone is one base away. V and J are TRBV20-1 and TRBJ2-7; D is perhaps TRBD1 or TRBD2 (5 bases each). CDR3 length: 15 amino acids. The germline V gene encodes CDR1 DFQATT and CDR2 SNEGSKA (reference sequence). Trimming cost V 5 bases and J 0 bases, with 17 bases left between them. The CDR3 protein is CSAFEPGRVSYEQYF. The CDR3, as DNA: TGCAGTGCTTTTGAGCCGGGACGCGTCTCCTACGAGCAGTACTTC.

This clone was detected many times. The rearrangement links TRBV9 to TRBJ1-4; D remains ambiguous. The CDR3 has 14 residues. V was clipped by 4 bases and J by 2 bases, with 9 bases between them. CDR1 and CDR2 from the germline V gene are SGDLS and YYNGEE. The CDR3 sequence: CASSPGLTNEKLFF. CDR3 nucleotide sequence: TGTGCCAGCAGCCCGGGCTTGACTAATGAAAAACTGTTTTTT.

This clone appeared a single time. The chain has TRBV5-1 and TRBJ2-1, with D possibly TRBD2 on 5 matching bases. This CDR3 comprises 13 residues. Trimming cost V 6 bases and J 4 bases, with 11 bases left between them. Germline V lookup: CDR1 SGHRS, CDR2 YFSETQ. CDR3 nucleotides: TGCGCCAGCAAGTCGGAGCGGTACAATGAGCAGTTCTTC. This codes for CASKSERYNEQFF.

For this clone: Sequence at one end of the junction differs from germline and may be a read error. The chain employs TRBV6-1 and TRBJ2-1; possibly TRBD1 for D (6 bases). The CDR3 is made up of 17 amino acids. Germline CDR1 is MNHNS and CDR2 is SASEGT. The CDR3 bases are TGTGCCAGCAGTGCCCGGGGCGGGCAGGGGCTCTACAATGATCAGTTCTTC. Its translation is CASSARGGQGLYNDQFF.

This clone was observed at least ten times. CDR3 protein: CASSFHRSVGPDTQYF. In DNA form, the CDR3 reads TGTGCCAGCAGTTTCCACCGGTCCGTAGGCCCAGATACGCAGTATTTT. This chain uses TRBV12-3 or TRBV12-4 with TRBJ2-3; D gene ambiguous. The CDR3 is 16 residues long. Trimming pared 3 bases from V and 4 bases from J, leaving 17 bases between.

There are many counts of this clone. The chain employs TRBV9 and TRBJ2-2, with a possible D match to TRBD1 (5 bases). Germline assignment: CDR1 SGDLS and CDR2 YYNGEE. V was pared by 1 base and J by 5 bases, with 9 bases between. This CDR3 region has 14 residues. CDR3 in amino acids: CASSVSPGTGELFF. DNA of the CDR3: TGTGCCAGCAGCGTATCCCCAGGGACCGGGGAGCTGTTTTTT.

The sample holds many counts of this clone. The rearrangement uses TRBV12-3 or TRBV12-4 and TRBJ1-2; maybe TRBD1 (5 bases). There are 14 residues in the CDR3. Trimming removed 0 bases from V and 8 bases from J, with 13 bases in between. The CDR3 DNA follows: TGTGCCAGCAGTTTAGCGGGGGGAGGTTGGGGCTACACCTTC. Its protein is CASSLAGGGWGYTF.

This chain links TRBV30 with TRBJ1-2; 7 bases align to TRBD1. The CDR3 is 16 amino acids. V trimming: 2 bases; J trimming: 8 bases; junction bases outside the gene matches: 17. The germline V gene encodes CDR1 GTSNPN and CDR2 SVGIG (reference sequence). CDR3 nucleotide sequence: TGTGCCTGGAGTCCCCCCGGGACAGCCATAATTCGGGGCTACACCTTC. This gives the protein CAWSPPGTAIIRGYTF.

This clone was found many times. The chain employs TRBV4-1 and TRBJ2-4; a weak D match, TRBD1 (5 bases). Deletions cut 1 base from V and 1 base from J, with 5 bases between. This CDR3 region has 14 residues. Germline values: CDR1 MGHRA, CDR2 YSYEKL. CDR3 sequence: CASSQAGAKNIQYF. The CDR3 DNA follows: TGCGCCAGCAGCCAAGCAGGGGCCAAAAACATTCAGTACTTC.

This clone was detected a few times. The V gene is TRBV24-1, the J gene TRBJ2-7; 7 nucleotides agree with TRBD1. V was pared by 4 bases and J by 5 bases, with 10 bases of the junction left unmatched. Germline V gives CDR1 KGHDR, CDR2 SFDVKD. This CDR3 has 15 amino acids. The CDR3 nucleotides are TGTGCCACCAGTGACATCGACAGGGACGGCAACGAGCAGTACTTC. This gives the protein CATSDIDRDGNEQYF.

There are a few counts of this clone. A much larger clone is a single base away; this may be a read error. Because it lacks the conserved phenylalanine or tryptophan at the end, this CDR3 is likely a read error. DNA of the CDR3: TGTGCCAGCAGTAGCGGGAGCTCCTACGAGCAGTACCTC. Amino acid sequence: CASSSGSSYEQYL. This chain joins TRBV28 and TRBJ2-7; 8 bases are shared with TRBD2. There are 13 residues in the CDR3. V trimming: 5 bases; J trimming: 0 bases; junction bases outside the gene matches: 0. Germline-derived CDR1 and CDR2 are MDHEN and SYDVKM.

This clone was seen ten or more times. This chain joins TRBV7-2 and TRBJ1-1, with D perhaps TRBD1 (5 bases). Germline CDR1 and CDR2: SGHTA and FQGNSA. V dropped 3 bases and J dropped 5 bases, with 7 bases sitting between them. This CDR3 spans 12 amino acids. The CDR3 nucleotides are TGTGCCAGCAGCTTTTACAGGACTGAAGCTTTCTTT. It codes for CASSFYRTEAFF.

The V call is TRBV5-1, the J call TRBJ2-7, with D hard to call. V lost 0 bases, J lost 5 bases, and 6 bases lay in between. The germline V gene has CDR1 SGHRS and CDR2 YFSETQ. This CDR3 contains 12 residues. CDR3 in DNA: TGCGCCAGCAGCTTGGGCCCCCACGAGCAGTACTTC. Translation: CASSLGPHEQYF.

This clone has at least ten counts. The J gene is TRBJ1-1, the V gene TRBV9; 7 positions match TRBD1. Per the germline V gene, CDR1 is SGDLS and CDR2 is YYNGEE. This CDR3 comprises 14 residues. Trimming cost V 3 bases and J 7 bases; bases outside gene matches: 9. The CDR3 is CASSGETGLFEAFF. In DNA, the CDR3 is TGTGCCAGCAGCGGAGAGACAGGGCTGTTTGAAGCTTTCTTT.

There are many counts of this clone. This chain links TRBV27 with TRBJ1-3; D perhaps matches TRBD1 (6 bases). The CDR3 runs to 14 residues. CDR1 and CDR2 (germline): MNHEY, SMNVEV (reference sequence). Trimming stripped 5 bases from V and 2 bases from J, with 10 bases between. CDR3 in DNA: TGTGCCAGCAGTCCCGGGACACCTGGAAACACCATATATTTT. This translates into CASSPGTPGNTIYF.

This clone was detected many times. This rearrangement joins TRBV6-1 to TRBJ1-2; D not certain. In germline, CDR1 is MNHNS, CDR2 SASEGT. The CDR3 loop spans 14 amino acids. Trimming removed 1 base at V and 4 bases at J, with 10 bases between. CDR3 sequence (DNA): TGTGCCAGCAGTGAAGATAGCAGAAGCTATGGCTACACCTTC. It specifies CASSEDSRSYGYTF.

This clone came up once. V is TRBV30 and J is TRBJ1-2; weak D call: TRBD1 (5 bases). The CDR3 length is 13 residues. Trimming pared 3 bases from V and 7 bases from J, leaving 15 bases between. Germline CDR1 GTSNPN, CDR2 SVGIG (reference sequence). CDR3 sequence reads: CAWSLDGGTGYTF. In nucleotides, the CDR3 is TGTGCCTGGAGCCTCGACGGGGGGACTGGCTACACCTTC.

Comment on this clone: Possible read error: a much larger clone is one base away. V gene TRBV7-8 combines with J gene TRBJ2-5; no clear D gene. Germline CDR1 and CDR2: SGHVS and FQNEAQ. The CDR3 is 13 residues long. The V and J ends lost 9 bases and 5 bases respectively, with 16 bases between them. CDR3: CASRLVLLETQYF. The CDR3 nucleotides are TGTGCCAGTAGATTAGTCCTGTTGGAGACCCAGTACTTC.

In its sample, this clone was seen many times. The gene calls are TRBV2 and TRBJ1-1, with D possibly matching TRBD1 (5 bases). Germline V gene data show CDR1 as SNHLY and CDR2 as FYNNEI. Deletions cut 11 bases from V and 8 bases from J, with 15 bases between. The CDR3 sequence is 11 residues long. The CDR3 sequence: CASAGDSEAFF. The DNA of the CDR3 is TGTGCCTCCGCGGGGGATTCCGAAGCTTTCTTT.

The sample holds a few counts of this clone. This chain connects TRBV28 to TRBJ2-7; D call uncertain. The V end was cut by 6 bases, the J end by 0 bases, with 15 bases between. The V gene's germline CDR1 is MDHEN and CDR2 SYDVKM. The CDR3 runs 15 residues. CDR3 sequence (DNA): TGTGCCAGCAGCTTTACACCCTCGAGCTCCTACGAGCAGTACTTC. Protein: CASSFTPSSSYEQYF.

J is TRBJ1-2 and V is TRBV9, with no clear D. From germline, CDR1 is SGDLS and CDR2 YYNGEE. This CDR3 is 16 amino acids long. V lost 4 bases, J lost 4 bases, and 20 bases lay in between. CDR3 loop: CASSISQDSLTYGYTF. For the CDR3, the DNA is TGTGCCAGCAGCATCAGCCAGGACTCCCTTACCTATGGCTACACCTTC.

The chain has TRBV24-1 and TRBJ2-7; D might be TRBD2 (6 bases). The CDR3 is 14 residues long. Per germline, CDR1 KGHDR and CDR2 SFDVKD. V was trimmed by 4 bases and J by 9 bases, leaving 18 bases between them. The CDR3 DNA is TGTGCCACCAGTGACCCGGGGACTTTGGTTGGGCAGTACTTC. As protein: CATSDPGTLVGQYF.

The rearrangement uses TRBV5-1 and TRBJ1-1; 8 bases are shared with TRBD1. Germline loops: CDR1 SGHRS, CDR2 YFSETQ. The CDR3 spans 13 residues. V dropped 6 bases and J dropped 7; count of bases not matched to a gene: 8. CDR3 protein: CASIPWTGFEAFF. In DNA form, the CDR3 reads TGCGCCAGCATCCCTTGGACAGGGTTTGAAGCTTTCTTT.